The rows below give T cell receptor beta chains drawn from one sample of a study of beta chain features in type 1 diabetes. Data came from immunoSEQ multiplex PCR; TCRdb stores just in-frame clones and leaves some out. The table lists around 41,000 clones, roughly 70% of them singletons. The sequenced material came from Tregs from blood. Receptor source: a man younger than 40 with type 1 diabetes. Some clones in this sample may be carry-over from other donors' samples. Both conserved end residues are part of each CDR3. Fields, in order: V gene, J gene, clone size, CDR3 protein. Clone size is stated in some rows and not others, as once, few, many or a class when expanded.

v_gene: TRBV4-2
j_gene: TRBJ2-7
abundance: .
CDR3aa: CASSQEGRGGGEQYF

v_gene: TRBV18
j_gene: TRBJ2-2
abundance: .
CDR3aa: CASSPRGQLANTGELFF

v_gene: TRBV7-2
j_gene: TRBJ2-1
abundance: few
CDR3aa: CASSPGTGYNEQFF

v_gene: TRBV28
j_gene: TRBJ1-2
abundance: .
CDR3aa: CASSPTGLYGYTF

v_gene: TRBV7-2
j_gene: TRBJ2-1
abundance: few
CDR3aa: CASSPWTGFRARDEQFF

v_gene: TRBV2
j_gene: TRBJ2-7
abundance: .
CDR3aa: CASKPDYSYEQYF

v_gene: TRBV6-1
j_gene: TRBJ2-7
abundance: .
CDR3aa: CASSWTEKQYF

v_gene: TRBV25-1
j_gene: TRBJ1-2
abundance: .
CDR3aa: CASSAFLGQESGYTF

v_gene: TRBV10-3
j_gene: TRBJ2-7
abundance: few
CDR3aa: CAISGAREGEQYF

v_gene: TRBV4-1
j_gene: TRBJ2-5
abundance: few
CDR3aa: CASSLRDQETQYF

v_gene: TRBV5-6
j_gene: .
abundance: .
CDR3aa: CASSYDTWGGKNEQYF

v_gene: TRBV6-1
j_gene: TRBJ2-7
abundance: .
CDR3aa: CASSGDRVSYEQYF

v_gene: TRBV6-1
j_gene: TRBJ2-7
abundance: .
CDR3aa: CASSELLRGNYEQYF

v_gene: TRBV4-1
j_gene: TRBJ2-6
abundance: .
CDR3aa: CASSQERTGKIWGANVLTF

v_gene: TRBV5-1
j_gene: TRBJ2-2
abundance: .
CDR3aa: CASSLPQGDLGLFF

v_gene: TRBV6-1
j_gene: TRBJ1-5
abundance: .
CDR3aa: CASSVSYYSNQPQHF

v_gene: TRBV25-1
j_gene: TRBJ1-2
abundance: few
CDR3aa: CASSSSGTVNYGYTF

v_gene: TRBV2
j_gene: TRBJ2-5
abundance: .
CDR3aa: CASRRTPGERETQYF

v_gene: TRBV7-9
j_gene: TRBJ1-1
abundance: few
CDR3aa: CASSRQAEAFF

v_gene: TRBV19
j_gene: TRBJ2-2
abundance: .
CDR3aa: CASRLTGGYTGELFF

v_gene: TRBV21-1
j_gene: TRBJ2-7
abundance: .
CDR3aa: CASSRRGRGHNSYEQYF

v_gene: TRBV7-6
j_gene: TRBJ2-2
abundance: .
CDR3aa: CASSTRDRGTGELFF

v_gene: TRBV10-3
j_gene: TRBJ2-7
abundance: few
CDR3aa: CAIRAGASHEQYF

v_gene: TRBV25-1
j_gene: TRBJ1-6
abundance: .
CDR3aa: CASQGDSPLHF

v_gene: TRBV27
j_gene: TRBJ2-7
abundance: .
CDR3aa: CASSPREPYEQYF

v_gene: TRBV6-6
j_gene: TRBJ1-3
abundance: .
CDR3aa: CASSYVLSGNTIYF